In this sample, the clone carrying this T cell receptor (beta chain) turned up many times. The time point here: before trial treatment. Treatment combined nivolumab, ipilimumab, aspirin, low-dose cyclophosphamide and low-dose radiotherapy in a dose-escalation trial. The presence of advanced solid tumors lacking tumor-infiltrating lymphocytes characterized eligible patients. TRAV- and TRBV-specific primers were used for first-strand cDNA, which covered alpha and beta chains. TCRs were amplified for 15 to 20 PCR cycles with a constant-region primer and V-primer adapter. Through in vitro transcription, the mRNA that had been isolated was amplified. TCRdb fed the reads into MiXCR, producing one record per CDR3 protein. The sample has under 95,000 distinct CDR3 sequences, 15% to 20% seen once; the top ten hold 2.5% to 3.5%. The data were taken from a study of low-dose radiotherapy and immunotherapy resistance in tumors. Study as a whole: One day before radiation and immunotherapy, intravenous cyclophosphamide 200 mg/m2 was administered, with this repeated every two weeks.

CDR3 length equals 13 residues. V was pared by 4 bases and J by 3 bases, with 8 bases between. CDR1 and CDR2 from the germline V gene are LGHNT and FRNRAP. The sample in question was PBMCs, obtained before treatment. The chain has TRBV12-5 and TRBJ2-3; a possible D gene is TRBD2 (6 bases). This sequence was found in a male donor with prostate cancer. The DNA of the CDR3 is TGTGCTAGTGGTTATAGCGGTACAGATACGCAGTATTTT. Amino acid sequence: CASGYSGTDTQYF.